This T cell receptor (beta chain) was documented in a study of somatic mutations in cytotoxic T cells in rheumatoid arthritis (dated 2017 in TCRdb). At the level of the whole study: Right after diagnosis and prior to the start of any treatment, about 30 ml EDTA of peripheral blood was drawn from patients. A FACSAria II or Sony SH800 was used to flow-sort some V beta antibody-stained T-cell populations at nearly 100% purity, and TCRB sequencing was also done on sorted V beta1+ cells. Whether expanded CD8+ T-cell clones in untreated, newly diagnosed rheumatoid arthritis carry somatic mutations was the study question, and clonality was characterized with TCRB deep sequencing. TCRB deep sequencing covered over 55 patients with rheumatoid arthritis along with 15 to 25 healthy controls. Patient and control groups had essentially identical median ages. The full study reports these points: No adjustment for multiple comparisons was made for the slight TRBV07 underrepresentation in patients. CD8+ T-cell clonality did not differ significantly between rheumatoid arthritis patients and age-matched healthy controls. In about an eighth of the roughly 65 patients the largest CD8+ clone exceeded 20% of CD8+ cells, and several identical CD8+ TCRB sequences were shared between blood and synovial fluid. Healthy controls showed no age-related increase in CD8+ clonality, whereas patients did (Spearman r=0.49). The expanded CD8+ clones had unknown antigen targets, and not appearing in virus-specific databases did not rule out that they were virus-specific.

Per the germline V gene, SQVTM is the CDR1 and ANQGSEA is the CDR2. The junction carries 20 bases between V and J, which are trimmed by 7 bases and 0 bases respectively. From the cysteine up to the phenylalanine, the CDR3 has a length of 16 residues. Only CDR3 DNA is held: 48 bases, read in frame from base 1. TCRB CDR3 sequencing used the immunoSEQ assay on genomic DNA. The study's own analysis went as follows. Patient CD8+ clones larger than 1% were compared against published virus-specific TCRB sequences, and only a few matched. Nothing other than productive TCRB rearrangements was included in the analyses. Defining a clone by its unique TCRB CDR3 sequence, the study calculated clonality as a productive clonality index derived from Shannon entropy. Repertoire overlap for a pair of samples was computed from each clone's template counts relative to total templates per sample. Flow cytometry-measured V-gene usage correlated with V-gene usage from TCRB sequencing, with a Spearman r of roughly 0.6. Entries here come from immuneACCESS through TCRdb and include only in-frame sequences with V and J called. Some clones fail to appear in such tables; in the studies checked, an unresolved V gene covers under half of the shortfall, and the cause of the remainder is unknown. The V and J calls and clone size are taken from that table; D and trimming were inferred from the DNA. Counted in this sample were 6,500 to 9,000 clones; 70% to 80% of them appeared once. In total, the top ten clones hold 30% to 45% of the sample.

CD4+ and CD8+ cells were isolated by positive magnetic bead selection on an AutoMACS, and purity was checked by flow cytometry. Clonal expansions were first screened by flow cytometry with a TCR V beta antibody panel, then characterized by TCRB deep sequencing of sorted CD8+ fractions. Peripheral blood mononuclear cells were obtained using density gradient separation with Ficoll-Paque PLUS. Using Nucleospin Tissue or Tissue XS kits, DNA was extracted from CD4-enriched, CD8-enriched or PBMC samples, with quantification by a Qubit 2.0 fluorometer. Details on this clone: Its cognate antigen has yet to be identified. No quality values exist for individual bases; no much larger clone is one base distant.

The source is an adult with rheumatoid arthritis. Recombination joined TRBV29-1 with TRBJ2-3; TRBD2 might be the D gene, on 6 matching bases. Sample: CD8+ T cells sorted from blood. The CDR3 is CSAHGGPGVSTDTQYF. The sequence in DNA is TGCAGCGCCCACGGGGGACCGGGAGTTAGCACAGATACGCAGTATTTT.